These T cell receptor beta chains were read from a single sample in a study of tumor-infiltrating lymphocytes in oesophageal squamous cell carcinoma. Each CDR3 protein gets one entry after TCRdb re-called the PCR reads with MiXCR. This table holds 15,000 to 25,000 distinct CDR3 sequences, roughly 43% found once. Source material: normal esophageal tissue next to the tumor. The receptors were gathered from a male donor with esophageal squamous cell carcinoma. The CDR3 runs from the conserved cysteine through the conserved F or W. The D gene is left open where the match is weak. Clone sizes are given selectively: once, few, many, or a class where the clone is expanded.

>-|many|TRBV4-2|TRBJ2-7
CASSQDSTINYEQYF
TGTGCCAGCAGCCAAGACTCGACTATTAACTACGAGCAGTACTTC
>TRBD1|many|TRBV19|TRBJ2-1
CASSPRSTGGYNEQFF
TGTGCCAGTAGTCCCCGTTCGACAGGGGGCTACAATGAGCAGTTCTTC
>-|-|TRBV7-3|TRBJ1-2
CASSLTRGSNYGYTF
TGTGCCAGCAGCTTAACGCGAGGATCTAACTATGGCTACACCTTC
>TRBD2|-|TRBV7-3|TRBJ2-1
CASSLGGTSYNEQFF
TGTGCCAGCAGCTTGGGAGGGACTTCCTACAATGAGCAGTTCTTC
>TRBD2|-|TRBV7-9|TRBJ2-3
CASSSSGIVADTQYF
TGTGCCAGCAGCTCTAGCGGGATAGTCGCAGATACGCAGTATTTT
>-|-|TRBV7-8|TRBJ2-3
CASSLDRGGDTQYF
TGTGCCAGCAGCTTAGACAGGGGAGGAGATACGCAGTATTTT
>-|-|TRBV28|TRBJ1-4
CASTPPRGKLFF
TGTGCCAGCACCCCACCAAGGGGAAAACTGTTTTTT
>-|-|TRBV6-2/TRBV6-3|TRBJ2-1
CASSSWFNEQFF
TGTGCCAGCAGTTCTTGGTTCAATGAGCAGTTCTTC
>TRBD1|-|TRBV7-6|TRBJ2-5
CAGQGTGGTTEQYF
TGTGCCGGTCAAGGGACAGGCGGAACGACTGAGCAGTACTTC
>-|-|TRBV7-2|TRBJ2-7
CASSSPLGRVRYEQYF
TGTGCCAGCAGCTCCCCCCTAGGGCGGGTCCGGTACGAGCAGTACTTC
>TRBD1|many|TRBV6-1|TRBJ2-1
CASRPGQGPYNEQFF
TGTGCCAGCAGGCCGGGACAGGGCCCTTACAATGAGCAGTTCTTC
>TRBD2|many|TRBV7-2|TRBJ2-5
CASSLQAGANEQYF
TGTGCCAGCAGCCTCCAAGCGGGGGCCAATGAGCAGTACTTC
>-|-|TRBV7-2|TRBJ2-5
CASSASRQLQETQYF
TGTGCCAGCAGCGCAAGTCGACAACTCCAAGAGACCCAGTACTTC
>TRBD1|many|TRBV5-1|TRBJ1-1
CASSPDRAVIEAFF
TGCGCCAGCAGCCCGGACAGGGCGGTAATTGAAGCTTTCTTT
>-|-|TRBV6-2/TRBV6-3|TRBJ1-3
CASSYGGNTIYF
TGTGCCAGCAGTTACGGGGGAAACACCATATATTTT
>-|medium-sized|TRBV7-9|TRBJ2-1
CASSTGGTGDYNEQFF
TGTGCCAGCAGCACAGGCGGGACGGGGGACTACAATGAGCAGTTCTTC
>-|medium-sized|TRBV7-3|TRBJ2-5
CASSPRGRGETQYF
TGTGCCAGCAGCCCCAGGGGGCGGGGGGAGACCCAGTACTTC
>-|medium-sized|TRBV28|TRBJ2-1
CASSDNEQFF
TGTGCCAGCAGTGACAATGAGCAGTTCTTC
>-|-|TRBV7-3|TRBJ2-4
CASSLGGGKNIQYF
TGTGCCAGCAGCTTAGGAGGCGGTAAAAACATTCAGTACTTC
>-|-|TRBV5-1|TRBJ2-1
CASSSQSKSNEQFF
TGCGCCAGCAGCTCACAGTCCAAGTCCAATGAGCAGTTCTTC
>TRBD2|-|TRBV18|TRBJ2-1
CASSLVASGEQFF
TGTGCCAGCTCACTAGTTGCTAGCGGTGAGCAGTTCTTC
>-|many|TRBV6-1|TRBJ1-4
CASTKGTRVGEKLFF
TGTGCCAGCACCAAGGGGACACGGGTCGGCGAAAAACTGTTTTTT
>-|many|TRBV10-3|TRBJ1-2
CAIRQPGGYGYTF
TGTGCCATCAGGCAGCCAGGAGGCTATGGCTACACCTTC
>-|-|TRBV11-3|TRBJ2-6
CASSSGGANVLTF
TGTGCCAGCAGCTCCGGGGGGGCCAACGTCCTGACTTTC
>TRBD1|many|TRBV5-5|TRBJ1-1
CASSSAGTGFTEAFF
TGTGCCAGCAGCTCTGCCGGGACAGGGTTCACTGAAGCTTTCTTT
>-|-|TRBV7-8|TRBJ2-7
CASSSLPLAILEEQYF
TGTGCCAGCAGCTCCCTCCCCCTAGCAATATTGGAGGAGCAGTACTTC
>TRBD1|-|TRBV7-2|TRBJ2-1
CASTQGGGQGSYNEQFF
TGTGCCAGCACCCAAGGGGGGGGACAGGGTTCCTACAATGAGCAGTTCTTC
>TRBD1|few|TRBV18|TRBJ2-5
CASSPAGTGRETQYF
TGTGCCAGCTCACCGGCCGGGACAGGAAGGGAGACCCAGTACTTC
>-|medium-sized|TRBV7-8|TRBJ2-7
CASSQRRDSNYEQYF
TGTGCCAGCAGCCAGAGGCGGGACTCGAACTACGAGCAGTACTTC
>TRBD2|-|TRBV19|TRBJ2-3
CASSIGLAGVGDTQYF
TGTGCCAGTAGTATAGGGCTAGCGGGAGTAGGAGATACGCAGTATTTT
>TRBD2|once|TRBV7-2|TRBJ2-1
CASSLDSGRGSNEQFF
TGTGCCAGCAGCTTAGATAGCGGGAGAGGGAGCAATGAGCAGTTCTTC
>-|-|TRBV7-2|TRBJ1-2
CASSSPQGFRYGYTF
TGTGCCAGCAGCTCCCCACAGGGTTTCCGCTATGGCTACACCTTC
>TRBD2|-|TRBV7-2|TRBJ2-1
CASSLGGFGWEGSYNEQFF
TGTGCCAGCAGCTTAGGGGGTTTTGGGTGGGAGGGCTCCTACAATGAGCAGTTCTTC
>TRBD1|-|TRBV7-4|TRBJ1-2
CASSSRGTEEGHYGYTF
TGTGCCAGCAGCTCACGAGGGACAGAAGAGGGGCATTATGGCTACACCTTC
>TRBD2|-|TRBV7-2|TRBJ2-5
CASSTRTSGYNEQYF
TGTGCCAGCAGCACCCGGACTAGCGGGTACAATGAGCAGTACTTC
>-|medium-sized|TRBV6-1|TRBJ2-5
CASTPLAGQETQYF
TGTGCCAGCACCCCGCTGGCAGGACAAGAGACCCAGTACTTC
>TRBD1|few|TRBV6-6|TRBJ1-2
CASREWTGANYGYTF
TGTGCCAGCAGGGAGTGGACAGGGGCCAACTATGGCTACACCTTC
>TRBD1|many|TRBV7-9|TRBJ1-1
CASSRQGKYTEAFF
TGTGCCAGCAGCCGACAGGGAAAATACACTGAAGCTTTCTTT
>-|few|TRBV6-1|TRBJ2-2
CASRSAGKFTGELFF
TGTGCCAGCAGAAGCGCGGGGAAATTCACCGGGGAGCTGTTTTTT
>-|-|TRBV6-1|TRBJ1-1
CASSTRDGPNTEAFF
TGTGCCAGCAGTACCCGGGACGGCCCGAACACTGAAGCTTTCTTT
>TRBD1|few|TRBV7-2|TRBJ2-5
CASKPGGRETQYF
TGTGCCAGCAAGCCAGGGGGCAGGGAGACCCAGTACTTC